Following are 31 T cell receptor beta chains from one sample sequenced in a study of blood T cell repertoires in COVID-19. Data came from immunoSEQ multiplex PCR; TCRdb stores just in-frame clones and leaves some out. This table has around 500,000 clones, approximately 87% appearing once. The source material was PBMCs or T cells enriched from blood (not recorded which). The receptors here all came from a woman aged 40 to 55 who had recovered from COVID-19.

The gene calls are TRBV10-2 and TRBJ1-6, with D unresolved. The germline CDR1 and CDR2 sequences are WSHSY and SAAADI. V lost 1 base, J lost 9 bases, and 10 bases lay in between. The CDR3 is made up of 14 amino acids. The CDR3 loop is CASSEWEVGSPLHF. CDR3 sequence (DNA): TGCGCCAGCAGTGAGTGGGAGGTGGGTTCACCCCTCCACTTT.

This chain joins TRBV27 and TRBJ1-6; TRBD1 matches at 7 bases. V trimming: 0 bases; J trimming: 8 bases; junction bases outside the gene matches: 4. Germline V gives CDR1 MNHEY, CDR2 SMNVEV (reference sequence). The CDR3 is 15 amino acids. The CDR3 DNA sequence: TGTGCCAGCAGTTTATCGGGGACAGACTATTCACCCCTCCACTTT. This sequence encodes CASSLSGTDYSPLHF.

The table lists this clone with many counts. The chain is built from TRBV2 and TRBJ1-2; TRBD1 matches 7 bases. The germline gives CDR1 SNHLY, CDR2 FYNNEI. The CDR3 length is 15 residues. Unmatched junction bases numbered 6, after V lost 2 bases and J lost 3 bases. CDR3 nucleotides: TGTGCCAGCAGTGAATCTCAGGGGGTAGACTATGGCTACACCTTC. Translating gives CASSESQGVDYGYTF.

Here the CDR3 reads CASSYEQWRGGYTF. CDR3 DNA sequence: TGTGCCAGCAGTTATGAGCAGTGGCGAGGAGGCTACACCTTC. The chain links TRBV6-5 to TRBJ1-2; D is unclear. Germline-derived CDR1 and CDR2 are MNHEY and SVGAGI. V gave up 3 bases and J gave up 8 bases, with 16 bases separating them. The CDR3 is 14 amino acids.

The chain employs TRBV16 and TRBJ2-7, with 9 positions matching TRBD1. CDR3 length: 14 amino acids. Germline lookup yields CDR1 KGHSY and CDR2 FQNENV. The junction had 6 bases not matched to a gene; V was cut back by 4 bases and J by 5 bases. Here the CDR3 DNA reads TGTGCCAGCAGCCTCGCGGACAGGGGCCACGAGCAGTACTTC. It specifies CASSLADRGHEQYF.

This clone was seen more than once but under ten times. This sample also contains other DNA sequences that code for the same CDR3. The CDR3 reads CASSFSGSTDTQYF. The CDR3 DNA reads TGTGCCAGCAGCTTTAGCGGGAGCACAGATACGCAGTATTTT. The J gene is TRBJ2-3, the V gene TRBV7-9, with 7 bases lining up with TRBD2. The CDR3 contains 14 residues. Germline V gene data show CDR1 as SEHNR and CDR2 as FQNEAQ (reference sequence). V gave up 3 bases and J gave up 0 bases; unmatched junction bases: 0.

This chain links TRBV11-2 with TRBJ1-2; TRBD1 agrees at 7 bases. With 5 bases clipped from V and 1 base from J, the junction kept 4 bases outside the gene matches. This CDR3 has 14 amino acids. From germline, CDR1 is SGHAT and CDR2 FQNNGV. The CDR3 coding sequence is TGTGCCAGCAGCGGACGACAGGGTAACTATGGCTACACCTTC. Protein sequence: CASSGRQGNYGYTF.

For the CDR3, the DNA is TGTGCCAGCAGCCTCCGAGTCGACACCATATATTTT. This encodes CASSLRVDTIYF. The rearrangement uses TRBV7-8 and TRBJ1-3; D remains ambiguous. V was cut by 5 bases and J by 8 bases, with 10 bases left in between. The CDR3 runs to 12 residues. Looked up from germline, CDR1 is SGHVS and CDR2 is FQNEAQ.

The chain joins TRBV7-9 to TRBJ2-5, with 11 bases aligning to TRBD2. Trimming took 2 bases from V and 5 from J; bases not matched to a gene: 10. Germline V gene data show CDR1 as SEHNR and CDR2 as FQNEAQ (reference sequence). The CDR3 covers 17 residues. CDR3 region: CASSLFLGLAGDETQYF. The CDR3 DNA sequence: TGTGCCAGCAGCTTATTCCTTGGACTAGCGGGTGATGAGACCCAGTACTTC.

The sample holds a few counts of this clone. This chain uses TRBV11-1 with TRBJ1-6; D unclear. V was cut by 5 bases and J by 9 bases, with 17 bases left in between. Germline values: CDR1 SGHAT, CDR2 FQDESV (reference sequence). The CDR3 spans 15 residues. The CDR3 DNA sequence: TGTGCCAGCAGCGTGGACTTACCGGGTGTTTCACCCCTCCACTTT. Amino acids: CASSVDLPGVSPLHF. The complete variable domain, with remaining parts taken from reference TRBV11-1 and TRBJ1-6, reads EAEVAQSPRYKITEKSQAVAFWCDPISGHATLYWYRQILGQGPELLVQFQDESVVDDSQLPKDRFSAERLKGVDSTLKIQPAELGDSAMYLCASSVDLPGVSPLHFGNGTRLTVT.

This clone was detected once. The rearrangement uses TRBV4-1 and TRBJ1-5; D is ambiguous. This CDR3 is built from 14 residues. Germline V gene sequence: CDR1 MGHRA, CDR2 YSYEKL. The germline V and J ends were trimmed by 2 bases and 6 bases, with 11 bases remaining between them. The DNA for the CDR3 is TGCGCCAGCAGCCAATTGATAGTCGGTCAGCCCCAGCATTTT. This encodes CASSQLIVGQPQHF.

This chain links TRBV11-2 with TRBJ2-1, with 10 bases aligning to TRBD2. Looked up from germline, CDR1 is SGHAT and CDR2 is FQNNGV. The V gene end was trimmed by 8 bases and the J gene end by 1 base; junction bases not matched to a gene: 5. The CDR3 has 15 residues. The CDR3 region has the DNA TGTGCCAGCCTTTTTAGCGGGAGGTCCTACAATGAGCAGTTCTTC. Its translation: CASLFSGRSYNEQFF.

The chain couples TRBV5-1 to TRBJ1-4; 9 nucleotides agree with TRBD1. The CDR3 loop spans 16 amino acids. The V gene's germline CDR1 is SGHRS and CDR2 YFSETQ. The V segment lost 2 bases and the J segment 10 bases; nucleotides outside the gene matches: 12. CDR3 amino acids: CASSFNPGQGDRKLFF. In nucleotides, the CDR3 is TGCGCCAGCAGCTTCAACCCGGGACAGGGAGATCGAAAACTGTTTTTT.

This sequence joins TRBV2 and TRBJ2-5; weak D call: TRBD2 (6 bases). This CDR3 region has 15 residues. CDR1 is SNHLY and CDR2 is FYNNEI in the germline V gene. Trimming shortened V by 9 bases and J by 1 base, and 18 bases separated the two germline ends. CDR3 sequence reads: CASGRGIRSQETQYF. The CDR3 DNA reads as TGTGCCAGTGGACGCGGGATTCGCTCCCAAGAGACCCAGTACTTC.

The V and J genes are TRBV3-1 (or the pseudogene TRBV3-2) and TRBJ2-7; 10 positions agree with TRBD2. The junction had 6 bases not matched to a gene; V was cut back by 2 bases and J by 5 bases. The CDR3 covers 15 residues. The germline V gene has CDR1 LGHDT and CDR2 YNNKEL (reference sequence). The CDR3 region has the DNA TGTGCCAGCAGCCAATATCTAGCGGGAGTGAACGAGCAGTACTTC. Translation gives CASSQYLAGVNEQYF.

The chain combines TRBV11-3 with TRBJ2-7, with D possibly TRBD2 on 6 matching bases. Germline-derived CDR1 and CDR2 are SGHNT and YENEEA. This CDR3 spans 13 amino acids. Trimming took 5 bases from V and 4 from J, leaving 12 bases between them. CDR3 DNA sequence: TGTGCCAGCAGCCCGGGAGATCTTTACGAGCAGTACTTC. Encoded protein: CASSPGDLYEQYF.

The CDR3 loop is CASSLRAGNTIYF. The CDR3 DNA reads TGTGCCAGCAGCCTCCGGGCTGGAAACACCATATATTTT. V usage is TRBV6-5 and J usage is TRBJ1-3; D unresolved. Germline V gene data show CDR1 as MNHEY and CDR2 as SVGAGI. The CDR3 length is 13 residues. V lost 6 bases and J 2 bases, leaving 8 bases between the germline ends.

This clone was found a few times. CDR3 residues: CSVVVRGLINEQFF. CDR3 nucleotides: TGCAGCGTTGTAGTACGGGGACTTATCAATGAGCAGTTCTTC. The chain links TRBV29-1 to TRBJ2-1; perhaps TRBD2 as D (6 bases). V lost 4 bases and J lost 6, with 16 bases in between. There are 14 residues in the CDR3. Germline CDR1 SQVTM, CDR2 ANQGSEA.

This clone has only a few counts. V and J are TRBV2 and TRBJ1-2; 9 bases line up with TRBD1. Trimming at V came to 3 bases and at J to 5 bases, leaving 4 bases not matched to a gene. The CDR3 has 14 amino acids. Germline V CDR1 and CDR2: SNHLY, FYNNEI. The CDR3 coding sequence is TGTGCCAGCAGTGACCCCGGACAGGGGTATGGCTACACCTTC. This translates into CASSDPGQGYGYTF.

The chain has TRBV28 and TRBJ1-3; 7 positions agree with TRBD1. The CDR3 has 15 amino acids. Trimming cost V 7 bases and J 2 bases; bases outside gene matches: 8. Germline CDR1 MDHEN, CDR2 SYDVKM. The DNA of the CDR3 is TGTGCCAGCAACACCGGGACAGCCGCTGGAAACACCATATATTTT. Amino acid sequence: CASNTGTAAGNTIYF.

The CDR3 protein is CASSDLTRSYEQYF. The CDR3 DNA reads TGTGCCAGCAGTGATTTGACTCGCTCCTACGAGCAGTACTTC. The V call is TRBV2, the J call TRBJ2-7; D call uncertain. V shed 3 bases and J shed 0 bases, with 9 bases lying between them. The CDR3 extends over 14 amino acids. Germline loops: CDR1 SNHLY, CDR2 FYNNEI.

J is TRBJ1-2 and V is TRBV29-1; perhaps TRBD1 as D (6 bases). Germline V gene lookup returns CDR1 SQVTM and CDR2 ANQGSEA. V lost 7 bases to trimming and J lost 4 bases, with 28 bases between them. This CDR3 has 17 residues. CDR3 region: CSADDGGLGEFGYGYTF. The CDR3 DNA follows: TGCAGCGCCGACGACGGGGGGCTGGGGGAATTTGGCTATGGCTACACCTTC.

The chain combines TRBV4-3 with TRBJ2-1; 9 positions agree with TRBD2. J was trimmed by 6 bases and V by 0 bases; bases with no gene match: 6. The CDR3 runs 16 residues. CDR1 and CDR2 from the germline V gene are LGHNA and YSLEER. The CDR3: CASSQEREGLGNEQFF. CDR3 sequence (DNA): TGCGCCAGCAGCCAAGAGCGGGAGGGCCTTGGCAATGAGCAGTTCTTC.

The chain combines TRBV3-1 (or the pseudogene TRBV3-2) with TRBJ2-7; no definite D call. V was clipped by 1 base and J by 0 bases, with 10 bases between them. The germline CDR1 and CDR2 sequences are LGHDT and YNNKEL (reference sequence). The CDR3 length is 15 residues. This chain's CDR3 is CASSQVVESSYEQYF. CDR3 nucleotides: TGTGCCAGCAGCCAAGTCGTCGAGAGCTCCTACGAGCAGTACTTC.

The chain has TRBV21-1 and TRBJ1-5; the table's D call of TRBD1 was not tested on the DNA. TRBV21-1 is classified as a pseudogene. The CDR3 is 14 amino acids. CDR3 coding DNA: TGTGCCAGCCACAGGGCGCCGCTGAATCAGCCCCAGCATTTT. Its protein product is CASHRAPLNQPQHF.

This clone has just a few counts. CDR3: CASSKSTGLAGGPYEQYF. For the CDR3, the DNA is TGTGCCAGCAGCAAAAGCACGGGACTAGCGGGGGGCCCCTACGAGCAGTACTTC. The chain couples TRBV4-2 to TRBJ2-7, with 15 positions matching TRBD2. Germline trimming cut 5 bases from V and 2 bases from J; bases unmatched to any gene: 10. The CDR3 is made up of 18 amino acids. The V gene's germline CDR1 is LGHNA and CDR2 YNFKEQ.

This chain joins TRBV27 and TRBJ1-4; 9 bases agree with TRBD1. In germline, CDR1 is MNHEY, CDR2 SMNVEV (reference sequence). V shed 3 bases, J shed 5 bases, and the junction held 10 bases outside the gene matches. CDR3 length: 17 residues. The CDR3 DNA reads as TGTGCCAGCAGTTTTAGACAGGGGGTAGGCGGAAATGAAAAACTGTTTTTT. This gives the protein CASSFRQGVGGNEKLFF.

V gene TRBV2 combines with J gene TRBJ2-1; D is perhaps TRBD2 (6 bases). The CDR3 consists of 16 residues. The V gene's germline CDR1 is SNHLY and CDR2 FYNNEI. With 0 bases removed from V and 0 bases from J, the gap between germline ends came to 9 bases. In nucleotides, the CDR3 is TGTGCCAGCAGTGAAGCGCGGGGAGTCTCCTACAATGAGCAGTTCTTC. It encodes CASSEARGVSYNEQFF.

The rearrangement links TRBV19 to TRBJ1-2, with D maybe TRBD1 (6 bases). Germline loops: CDR1 LNHDA, CDR2 SQIVND (reference sequence). The CDR3 consists of 17 residues. V was pared by 4 bases and J by 0 bases, with 18 bases between. The chain's CDR3 is CASSTAPGQKANYGYTF. CDR3 DNA: TGTGCCAGTAGTACCGCACCCGGACAGAAAGCTAACTATGGCTACACCTTC.

This chain links TRBV2 with TRBJ1-3; no firm D call. There are 16 residues in the CDR3. V was shortened by 3 bases and J by 0 bases, with 12 bases between the two germline ends. The V gene's germline CDR1 is SNHLY and CDR2 FYNNEI. CDR3 loop: CASSDIPQLSGNTIYF. The CDR3 coding sequence is TGTGCCAGCAGTGACATCCCCCAACTCTCTGGAAACACCATATATTTT.

This chain links TRBV4-1 with TRBJ1-4; 7 nucleotides agree with TRBD1. V lost 1 base, J lost 10 bases, and 12 bases stayed unmatched. In germline, CDR1 is MGHRA, CDR2 YSYEKL. The CDR3 loop spans 16 amino acids. The CDR3 nucleotides read TGCGCCAGCAGCCAAGTCGACAGGGTCATTAAAGGAAAACTGTTTTTT. Its protein product is CASSQVDRVIKGKLFF.